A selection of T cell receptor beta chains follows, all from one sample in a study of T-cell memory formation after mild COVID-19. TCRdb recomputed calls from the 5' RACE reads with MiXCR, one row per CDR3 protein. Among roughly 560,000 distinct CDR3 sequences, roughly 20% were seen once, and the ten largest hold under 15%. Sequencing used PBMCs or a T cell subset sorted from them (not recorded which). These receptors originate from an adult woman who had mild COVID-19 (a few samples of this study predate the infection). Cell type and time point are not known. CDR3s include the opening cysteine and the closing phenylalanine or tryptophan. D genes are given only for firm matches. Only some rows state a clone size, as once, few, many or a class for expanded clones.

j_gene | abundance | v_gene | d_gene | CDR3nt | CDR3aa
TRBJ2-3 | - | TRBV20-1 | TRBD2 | TGCAGTGCCGGGACTAGCGGGGGGGCAAATACGCAGTATTTT | CSAGTSGGANTQYF
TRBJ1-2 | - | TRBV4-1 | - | TGCGCCAGCAGCCCGTTCGCCGGGGGTGTTGCGAATGGCTACACCTTC | CASSPFAGGVANGYTF
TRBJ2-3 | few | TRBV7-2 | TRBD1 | TGTGCCAGCAGCTCCGACAGGGCCTCAGATACGCAGTATTTT | CASSSDRASDTQYF
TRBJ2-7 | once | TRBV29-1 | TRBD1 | TGCAGCGTTGGGGGACAGGGGGCATCCTACGAGCAGTACTTC | CSVGGQGASYEQYF
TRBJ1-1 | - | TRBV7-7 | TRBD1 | TGTGCCAGCAGCTCAAAGGGACAGGGGGTGAACACTGAAGCTTTCTTT | CASSSKGQGVNTEAFF
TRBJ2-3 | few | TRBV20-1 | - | TGCAGTGCTTACCTAGGGGATACGCAGTATTTT | CSAYLGDTQYF
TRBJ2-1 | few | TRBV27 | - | TGTGCCAGCACTGGGGGGAGCTCCTACAATGAGCAGTTCTTC | CASTGGSSYNEQFF
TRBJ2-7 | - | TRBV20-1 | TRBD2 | TGCAGTGCTAGACGCTCGGCGGGAGCCTACGAGCAGTACTTC | CSARRSAGAYEQYF
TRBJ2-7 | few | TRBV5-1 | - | TGCGCCAGCAGCCCGGGCGATGAAGCTTACGAGCAGTACTTC | CASSPGDEAYEQYF
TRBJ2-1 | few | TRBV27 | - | TGTGCCAGCAGTTTAGGCGGGGGCTCTTTAGTCAATGAGCAGTTCTTC | CASSLGGGSLVNEQFF
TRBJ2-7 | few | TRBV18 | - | TGTGCCAGCTCACCACCGGCAGGGACCCCCCTCGAGCAGTACTTC | CASSPPAGTPLEQYF
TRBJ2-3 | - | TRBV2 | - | TGTGCCAGCACGGAACTCATCCACTCAGATACGCAGTATTTT | CASTELIHSDTQYF
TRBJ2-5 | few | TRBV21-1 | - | TGTGCCAGCACCCGAGAGGCTAGCGGGGACCAAGAGACCCAGTACTTC | CASTREASGDQETQYF
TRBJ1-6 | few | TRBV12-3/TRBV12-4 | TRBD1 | TGTGCCAGCAGCGGGACAGGGGGGCCATCACCCCTCCACTTT | CASSGTGGPSPLHF
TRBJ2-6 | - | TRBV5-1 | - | TGCGCCAGCAGCTCCGCGGGGCCCCAATCTGGGGCCAACGTCCTGACTTTC | CASSSAGPQSGANVLTF
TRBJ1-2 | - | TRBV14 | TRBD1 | TGTGCCAGCAGCCGTCTGAGGGGGCTGGGTGGCTACACCTTC | CASSRLRGLGGYTF
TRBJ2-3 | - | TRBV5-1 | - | TGCGCCAGCAGCTCCCACGGGAGTCGGACAGATACGCAGTATTTT | CASSSHGSRTDTQYF
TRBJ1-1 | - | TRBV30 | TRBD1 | TGTGCCTGGACCAAGACAGGGACGAACACTGAAGCTTTCTTT | CAWTKTGTNTEAFF
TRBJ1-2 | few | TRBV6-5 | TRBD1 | TGTGCCAGCAGTTACTCGCCGACAGGGGAGGATGGCTACACCTTC | CASSYSPTGEDGYTF
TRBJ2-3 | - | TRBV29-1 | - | TGCAGCGTCACCAGAGTACTAGGGGGCACAGATACGCAGTATTTT | CSVTRVLGGTDTQYF
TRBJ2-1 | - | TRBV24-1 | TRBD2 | TGTGCCACCAGTGATCCGGGACTAGCTCCCTACAATGAGCAGTTCTTC | CATSDPGLAPYNEQFF
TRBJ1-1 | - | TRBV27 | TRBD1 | TGTGCCAGCAGTCCCCGGGGACAGGGGTTCACTGAAGCTTTCTTT | CASSPRGQGFTEAFF
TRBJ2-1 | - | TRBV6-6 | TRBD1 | TGTGCCAGCAGTAAGGGACAGGGGTACAATGAGCAGTTCTTC | CASSKGQGYNEQFF
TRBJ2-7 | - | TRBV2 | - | TGTGCCAGCAGTCTGCTGGAGCGGGCCAACCGGTACGAGCAGTACTTC | CASSLLERANRYEQYF
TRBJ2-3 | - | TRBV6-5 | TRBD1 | TGTGCCAGCAGACCGGGACAGGGAAGGACAGATACGCAGTATTTT | CASRPGQGRTDTQYF
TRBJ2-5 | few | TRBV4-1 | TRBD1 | TGCGCCAGCAGCCCGACCGGGACAGGCCTTTGGACCCAGTACTTC | CASSPTGTGLWTQYF
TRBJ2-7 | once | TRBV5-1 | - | TGCGCCAGCAGCCCGTTTTGGAAGAGGGGGAGGACCTACGAGCAGTACTTC | CASSPFWKRGRTYEQYF
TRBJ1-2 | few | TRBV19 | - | TGTGCCAGTAGTATTGGCAGGGTCAATTACTTCTATGGCTACACCTTC | CASSIGRVNYFYGYTF
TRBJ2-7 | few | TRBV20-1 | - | TGCAGTGCTCTTACAGGGAGCTCCTACGAGCAGTACTTC | CSALTGSSYEQYF
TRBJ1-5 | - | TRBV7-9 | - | TGTGCCAGCAGCTTAGAGATGGGACGTTGGCGTCGTGGCAATCAGCCCCAGCATTTT | CASSLEMGRWRRGNQPQHF
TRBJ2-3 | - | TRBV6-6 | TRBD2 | TGTGCCAGCAGGCCGACTAGCGGGGATGGGGCAGATACGCAGTATTTT | CASRPTSGDGADTQYF
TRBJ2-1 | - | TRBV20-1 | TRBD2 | TGCAGTGCTAGAGGGATCGGGACTAGCGGGAGGGGATCCTACAATGAGCAGTTCTTC | CSARGIGTSGRGSYNEQFF
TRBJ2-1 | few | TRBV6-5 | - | TGTGCCAGCAGCCGCACTAGGGCCAATGAGCAGTTCTTC | CASSRTRANEQFF
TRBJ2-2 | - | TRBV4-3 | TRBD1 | TGCGCCAGCAGCCAAGATATCACCGGGACAGGGAGGTTCGCGAACACCGGGGAGCTGTTTTTT | CASSQDITGTGRFANTGELFF
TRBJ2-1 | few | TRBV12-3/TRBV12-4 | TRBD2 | TGTGCCAGCAGTCCCACCCTAGGGGCGGGAGGTTCCTACAATGAGCAGTTCTTC | CASSPTLGAGGSYNEQFF
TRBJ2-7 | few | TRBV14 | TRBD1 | TGTGCCAGCAGCCATGACAGGGGGCGGCGGGAGCAGTACTTC | CASSHDRGRREQYF
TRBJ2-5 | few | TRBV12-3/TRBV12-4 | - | TGTGCCAGCAGGGATTGGACAGCCCAAGAGACCCAGTACTTC | CASRDWTAQETQYF
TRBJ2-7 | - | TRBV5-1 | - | TGCGCCAGCAGCTTGCAGCAAGGAATAAACAACGAGCAGTACTTC | CASSLQQGINNEQYF
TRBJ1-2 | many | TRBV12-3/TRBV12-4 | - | TGTGCCAGCAGTTTAAGGCTGGACAGTCATGGCTACACCTTC | CASSLRLDSHGYTF
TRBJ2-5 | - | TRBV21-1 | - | TGTGCCAGCAGAGTTACAACCGGGAGACTAGCGGGGACGCAAGAGACCCAGTACTTC | CASRVTTGRLAGTQETQYF
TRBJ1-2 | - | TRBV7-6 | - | TGTGCCAGCAGCCTGGGGGGGCGACCGGCCTATGGCTACACCTTC | CASSLGGRPAYGYTF
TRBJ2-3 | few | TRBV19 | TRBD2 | TGTGCCAGTAGTCCCCCCGTGGGGCTAGCGGGAGGCACAGATACGCAGTATTTT | CASSPPVGLAGGTDTQYF
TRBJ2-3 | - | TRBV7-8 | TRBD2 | TGTGCCAGCAGCCAGCAGGGACTAGCGGGAGGCACAGATACGCAGTATTTT | CASSQQGLAGGTDTQYF
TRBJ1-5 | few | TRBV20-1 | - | TGCAGTGCTAAAGAAATTAATCAGCCCCAGCATTTT | CSAKEINQPQHF
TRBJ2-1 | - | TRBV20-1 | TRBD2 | TGCAGTGCATCGCCGGGACTAGCGGGAGGGAGCTCCTACAATGAGCAGTTCTTC | CSASPGLAGGSSYNEQFF
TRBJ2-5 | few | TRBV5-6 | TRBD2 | TGTGCCAGCAGCGGGGACTACGGGGAGACCCAGTACTTC | CASSGDYGETQYF
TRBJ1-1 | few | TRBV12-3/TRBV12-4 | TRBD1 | TGTGCCAGCAGCCCCACAGGGGTGACTGAAGCTTTCTTT | CASSPTGVTEAFF
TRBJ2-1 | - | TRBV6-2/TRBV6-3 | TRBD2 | TGTGCCAGCAGCCGGCTAGCGGGAGAGACGAATGAGCAGTTCTTC | CASSRLAGETNEQFF
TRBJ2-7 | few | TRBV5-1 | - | TGCGCCAGCAGCTCCTCCGGGGTGAAGGAGCAGTACTTC | CASSSSGVKEQYF
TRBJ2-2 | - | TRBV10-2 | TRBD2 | TGCGCCAGCAGTCCTGGCGGGAGGGGAACCGGGGAGCTGTTTTTT | CASSPGGRGTGELFF
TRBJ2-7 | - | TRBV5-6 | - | TGTGCCAGCAGCGAAGACAGCGAGAACTACGAGCAGTACTTC | CASSEDSENYEQYF
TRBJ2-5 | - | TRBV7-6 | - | TGTGCCAGCAGCTCCGCCTGGTCCGTACAGGAGACCCAGTACTTC | CASSSAWSVQETQYF